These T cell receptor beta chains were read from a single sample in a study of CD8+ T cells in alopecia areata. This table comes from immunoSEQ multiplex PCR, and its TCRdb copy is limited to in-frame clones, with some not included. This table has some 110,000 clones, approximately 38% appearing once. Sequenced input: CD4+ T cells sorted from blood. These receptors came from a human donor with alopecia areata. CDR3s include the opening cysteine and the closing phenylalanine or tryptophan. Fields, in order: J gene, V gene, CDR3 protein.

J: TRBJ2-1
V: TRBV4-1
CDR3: CASSLGQGYNEQFF

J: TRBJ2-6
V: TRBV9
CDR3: CASSVARGAGANVLTF

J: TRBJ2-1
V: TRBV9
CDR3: CASSPSGGLFGEQFF

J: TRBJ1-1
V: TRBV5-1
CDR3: CASSWSGSEAFF

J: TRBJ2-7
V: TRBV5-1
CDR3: CASSLALTGGGYEQYF

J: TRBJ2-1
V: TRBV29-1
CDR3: CSVRRQGMGNEQFF

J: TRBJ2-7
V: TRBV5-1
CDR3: CASSLEAGEQYF

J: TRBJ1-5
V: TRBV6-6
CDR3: CASIGGDSNQPQHF

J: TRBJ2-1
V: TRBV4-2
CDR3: CASSLNSGQRESYNEQFF

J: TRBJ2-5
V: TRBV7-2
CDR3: CASSSRETQYF

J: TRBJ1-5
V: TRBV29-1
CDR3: CSVGEGGNQPQHF

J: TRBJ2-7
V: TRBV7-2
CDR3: CASSLSGTELYEQYF

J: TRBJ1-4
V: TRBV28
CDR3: CASSPGTINEKLFF

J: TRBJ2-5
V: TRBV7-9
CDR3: CASSGIFLREGRETQYF

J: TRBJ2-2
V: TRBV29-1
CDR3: CSVEGLWNTGELFF

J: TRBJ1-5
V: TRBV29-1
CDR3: CSVEGTGRGQPQHF

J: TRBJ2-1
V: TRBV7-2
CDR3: CASSLGTNNEQFF

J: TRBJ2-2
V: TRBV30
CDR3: CAWSGQGLRELFF